This entry is about one TCR beta chain. J lost 7 bases, V lost 4 bases, and 5 bases had no gene match. The CDR3 length is 15 residues. Germline values: CDR1 LGHDT, CDR2 YNNKEL (reference sequence). These data belong to a study of blood T cell repertoires in COVID-19. Across the whole study: Sources were T cells, B-cell-depleted T cells, or PBMCs; the material itself was cDNA or gDNA.

The table came from immunoSEQ multiplex PCR; TCRdb's copy has only in-frame clones and leaves some out. The table shows around 300,000 clones, with approximately 86% occurring only once. The specimen sequenced was peripheral blood. The TCR originated in a man aged 18 to 35 with active or convalescent COVID-19. V usage is TRBV3-1 (or the pseudogene TRBV3-2) and J usage is TRBJ1-4; 11 bases are shared with TRBD1. Here the CDR3 reads CASSLPGQGVEKLFF. The CDR3 nucleotides are TGTGCCAGCAGCCTACCGGGACAGGGGGTTGAAAAACTGTTTTTT.